A single sample is the source of the 24 T cell receptor beta chains below, sequenced in a study of T-cell reconstitution after alpha-beta-depleted transplantation in children. Unique molecular identifiers were used in preparing the TCRbeta library. MiXCR, applied by TCRdb to the PCR reads, yields one record per CDR3 protein. Of about half a million distinct CDR3 sequences in the sample, around an eighth were seen once. Source: PBMCs from the stem cell graft donor, taken from the stem cell graft. The receptors shown here come from a human donor who donated a stem cell graft to a child with combined immunodeficiency.

V is TRBV6-1 and J is TRBJ1-2; no definite D call. The V gene lost 8 bases and the J gene lost 6 bases, with 16 bases spanning the gap. The V gene's germline CDR1 is MNHNS and CDR2 SASEGT. The length of the CDR3 is 13 residues. CDR3 DNA sequence: TGTGCCAGCTCCTTGTGGGGAGAGGATGGCTACACCTTC. Amino acids: CASSLWGEDGYTF.

About this clonotype: This could be a read error, since a much larger clone is one nucleotide away. The missing conserved phenylalanine or tryptophan at the end of this CDR3 makes a read error likely. This sequence joins TRBV6-1 and TRBJ2-5; D ambiguous. The CDR3 has 12 residues. Trimming removed 6 bases at V and 5 bases at J, with 10 bases between. Germline lookup yields CDR1 MNHNS and CDR2 SASEGT. The CDR3 sequence: CASSGPRETQYC. For the CDR3, the DNA is TGTGCCAGCAGCGGGCCTCGGGAGACCCAGTACTGC.

This clonotype has at least ten counts. The genes are TRBV6-1 and TRBJ2-6; D perhaps matches TRBD1 (6 bases). The CDR3 length is 14 residues. Trimming pared 7 bases from V and 1 base from J, leaving 8 bases between. Looked up from germline, CDR1 is MNHNS and CDR2 is SASEGT. The CDR3 coding sequence is TGTGCCAGCACCGACAGGTCTGGGGCCAACGTCCTGACTTTC. This encodes CASTDRSGANVLTF.

In its sample, this clonotype was seen a few times. This chain connects TRBV6-2 or TRBV6-3 to TRBJ2-1; D remains unclear. The length of the CDR3 is 14 residues. Germline loops: CDR1 MNHEY, CDR2 SVGEGT. Trimming shortened V by 3 bases and J by 7 bases, and 13 bases separated the two germline ends. The CDR3 DNA reads as TGTGCCAGCAGTTATTCAAGCTCTTCGAATGAGCAGTTCTTC. Protein: CASSYSSSSNEQFF.

The chain carries TRBV14 and TRBJ2-7; weak D call: TRBD1 (5 bases). The germline gives CDR1 SGHDN, CDR2 FVKESK. The CDR3 contains 13 residues. V was trimmed by 4 bases and J by 2 bases, leaving 9 bases between them. CDR3: CASSRARAYEQYF. The DNA for the CDR3 is TGTGCCAGCAGCCGTGCCAGGGCCTACGAGCAGTACTTC.

The V and J genes are TRBV7-8 and TRBJ2-1; D is tentatively TRBD1 or TRBD2 (5 bases each). The CDR3 is made up of 15 amino acids. The germline V and J ends were trimmed by 1 base and 2 bases, with 9 bases remaining between them. CDR1 is SGHVS and CDR2 is FQNEAQ in the germline V gene. CDR3 region: CASSLDGTTYNEQFF. The CDR3 nucleotides are TGTGCCAGCAGCTTAGATGGGACCACCTACAATGAGCAGTTCTTC.

J is TRBJ1-1 and V is TRBV14; D is possibly TRBD1 (5 bases). This CDR3 comprises 13 residues. V gave up 6 bases and J gave up 2 bases, with 10 bases separating them. Germline CDR1 is SGHDN and CDR2 is FVKESK. CDR3 DNA: TGTGCCAGCAGGGACACAGGTAACACTGAAGCTTTCTTT. Its protein is CASRDTGNTEAFF.

The V and J genes are TRBV7-2 and TRBJ2-3, with TRBD1 as a possible D gene (6 bases). This CDR3 has 16 amino acids. The germline V gene encodes CDR1 SGHTA and CDR2 FQGNSA. Trimming left V 2 bases short and J 4 bases short, with 16 bases between. The CDR3 loop reads CASSLRTEFGADTQYF. The CDR3 DNA follows: TGTGCCAGCAGCTTAAGGACAGAGTTTGGCGCAGATACGCAGTATTTT. The variable domain in full, completed from reference TRBV7-2 and TRBJ2-3, reads GAGVSQSPSNKVTEKGKDVELRCDPISGHTALYWYRQSLGQGLEFLIYFQGNSAPDKSGLPSDRFSAERTGGSVSTLTIQRTQQEDSAVYLCASSLRTEFGADTQYFGPGTRLTVL.

This clonotype occurred a few times. The chain links TRBV7-3 to TRBJ2-7; no reliable D call. CDR1 is SGHTA, CDR2 FQGTGA, per germline. V lost 6 bases and J lost 0, with 9 bases in between. The CDR3 totals 13 residues. The chain's CDR3 is CASSRRPSYEQYF. The CDR3 nucleotides are TGTGCCAGCAGTCGGCGCCCCTCCTACGAGCAGTACTTC.

The chain uses TRBV3-1 and TRBJ1-1, with D uncertain. V lost 2 bases, J lost 5 bases, and 6 bases lay in between. The germline V gene encodes CDR1 LGHDT and CDR2 YNNKEL (reference sequence). The CDR3 runs 12 residues. CDR3 protein: CASSQSGTEAFF. CDR3 bases: TGTGCCAGCAGCCAATCAGGTACTGAAGCTTTCTTT.

The chain has TRBV11-2 and TRBJ2-1; 11 bases match TRBD2. Germline V lookup: CDR1 SGHAT, CDR2 FQNNGV. Germline trimming cut 5 bases from V and 4 bases from J; bases unmatched to any gene: 10. There are 17 residues in the CDR3. CDR3 nucleotides: TGTGCCAGCAGCCCCCCAGGGTTAGCGGGGGGGTACAATGAGCAGTTCTTC. Translated: CASSPPGLAGGYNEQFF.

Many counts were recorded for this clonotype. The chain links TRBV6-5 to TRBJ1-2, with 11 bases matching TRBD1. CDR1 and CDR2 from the germline V gene are MNHEY and SVGAGI. This CDR3 region has 16 residues. V lost 7 bases to trimming and J lost 5 bases; unmatched junction nucleotides: 12. The CDR3 DNA reads as TGTGCCAGCACCCCAAGTTGGGACAGGGGGGGATATGGCTACACCTTC. It codes for CASTPSWDRGGYGYTF.

This clonotype was observed a handful of times. The V and J genes are TRBV3-1 and TRBJ2-1; D ambiguous. CDR1 LGHDT and CDR2 YNNKEL come from the germline V gene (reference sequence). CDR3 length: 13 residues. V was cut by 3 bases and J by 1 base, with 4 bases left in between. CDR3 in DNA: TGTGCCAGCAGCCACTTATCCTACAATGAGCAGTTCTTC. This sequence encodes CASSHLSYNEQFF.

This clonotype was counted ten times or more. The chain joins TRBV28 to TRBJ2-5; D unclear. CDR3 length equals 12 residues. CDR1 and CDR2 (germline): MDHEN, SYDVKM. With 5 bases removed from V and 5 bases from J, the gap between germline ends came to 9 bases. The CDR3 loop reads CASSLTLETQYF. In nucleotides, the CDR3 is TGTGCCAGCAGTCTGACGTTGGAGACCCAGTACTTC.

This clonotype was seen at least ten times. The chain couples TRBV12-3 or TRBV12-4 to TRBJ2-7; 11 bases map to TRBD1. The CDR3 loop spans 15 amino acids. Trimming cost V 6 bases and J 3 bases; bases outside gene matches: 7. The CDR3 nucleotides read TGTGCCAGCAGGTCCTCCGGGACAGGGGGCTACGAGCAGTACTTC. This gives the protein CASRSSGTGGYEQYF.

A few counts support this clonotype. The rearrangement links TRBV7-8 to TRBJ2-1, with 9 bases fitting TRBD1. The CDR3 totals 16 residues. Unmatched junction bases numbered 8, after V lost 0 bases and J lost 8 bases. Germline V gene data show CDR1 as SGHVS and CDR2 as FQNEAQ. CDR3 loop: CASSLADRGIGDEQFF. The DNA of the CDR3 is TGTGCCAGCAGCTTAGCCGACAGGGGGATAGGGGATGAGCAGTTCTTC.

This clonotype was detected ten times or more. The chain links TRBV12-3 or TRBV12-4 to TRBJ2-5; no clear D. The V end lost 6 bases, the J end lost 1 base, and 3 bases lay between the germline ends. The CDR3 runs 11 residues. CDR3 residues: CASSRQETQYF. CDR3 coding DNA: TGTGCCAGCAGCCGCCAAGAGACCCAGTACTTC.

The chain is built from TRBV3-1 and TRBJ2-7, with a weak D call TRBD1 (6 bases). The CDR3 totals 17 residues. Germline V gives CDR1 LGHDT, CDR2 YNNKEL (reference sequence). Trimming left V 4 bases short and J 2 bases short, with 21 bases between. CDR3 DNA sequence: TGTGCCAGCAGCCGACGGGGACAAGGGAAAGGAACCTACGAGCAGTACTTC. Translated, it gives CASSRRGQGKGTYEQYF.

The chain combines TRBV20-1 with TRBJ1-4; D not resolved. Trimming shortened V by 3 bases and J by 0 bases, and 11 bases separated the two germline ends. This CDR3 spans 15 amino acids. Germline V gene data show CDR1 as DFQATT and CDR2 as SNEGSKA (reference sequence). DNA of the CDR3: TGCAGTGCTAGGGTGGACGGTGCAACTAATGAAAAACTGTTTTTT. It is translated as CSARVDGATNEKLFF.

The table lists this clonotype with many counts. This chain connects TRBV27 to TRBJ2-1; possible D gene TRBD2, 5 bases. The germline V gene has CDR1 MNHEY and CDR2 SMNVEV (reference sequence). This CDR3 contains 18 residues. The V end was cut by 2 bases, the J end by 3 bases, with 20 bases between. The CDR3 DNA reads TGTGCCAGCAGTTTAGAATTCGTTCGGGATCAAATCTACAATGAGCAGTTCTTC. Translation gives CASSLEFVRDQIYNEQFF.

V gene TRBV3-1 combines with J gene TRBJ2-7; 11 nucleotides match TRBD2. The trim removed 4 bases at V and 0 bases at J, leaving 5 bases unmatched. The CDR3 runs to 16 residues. From germline, CDR1 is LGHDT and CDR2 YNNKEL (reference sequence). CDR3 nucleotides: TGTGCCAGCAGCCGTCGACTAGCGGGAACCTCCTACGAGCAGTACTTC. Amino acid sequence: CASSRRLAGTSYEQYF.

The V gene is TRBV29-1, the J gene TRBJ2-1; D gene unclear. There are 15 residues in the CDR3. Germline V gene lookup returns CDR1 SQVTM and CDR2 ANQGSEA. Trimming shortened V by 4 bases and J by 0 bases, and 13 bases separated the two germline ends. CDR3 residues: CSVARRISSYNEQFF. In nucleotides, the CDR3 is TGCAGCGTTGCCAGGCGGATTAGCTCCTACAATGAGCAGTTCTTC.

The V call is TRBV7-9, the J call TRBJ2-1; D possibly uses TRBD1 or TRBD2 (5 bases each). CDR3 length: 15 residues. Trimming pared 1 base from V and 4 bases from J, leaving 11 bases between. Germline V gene data show CDR1 as SEHNR and CDR2 as FQNEAQ (reference sequence). The CDR3 loop is CASSLGDQPYNEQFF. The CDR3 DNA reads TGTGCCAGCAGCTTAGGGGACCAACCTTACAATGAGCAGTTCTTC.

This clonotype was observed many times. V gene TRBV12-3 or TRBV12-4 combines with J gene TRBJ2-7; no definite D call. Between the trimmed V and J ends, which lost 2 bases and 2 bases, there was a span of 13 bases. The CDR3 consists of 15 residues. In DNA, the CDR3 is TGTGCCAGCAGTTTACTCGGTTACTCGCCCTACGAGCAGTACTTC. Amino acids: CASSLLGYSPYEQYF.